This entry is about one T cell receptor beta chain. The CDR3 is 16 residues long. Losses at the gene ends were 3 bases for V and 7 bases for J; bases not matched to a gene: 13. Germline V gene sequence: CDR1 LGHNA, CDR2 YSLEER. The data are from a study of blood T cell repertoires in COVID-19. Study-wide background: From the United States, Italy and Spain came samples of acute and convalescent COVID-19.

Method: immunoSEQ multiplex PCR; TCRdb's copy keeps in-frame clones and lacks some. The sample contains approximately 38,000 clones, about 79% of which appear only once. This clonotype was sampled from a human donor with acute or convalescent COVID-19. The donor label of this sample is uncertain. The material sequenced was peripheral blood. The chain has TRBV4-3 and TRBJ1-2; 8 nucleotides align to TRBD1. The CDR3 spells CASSHPTGGAPSGYTF. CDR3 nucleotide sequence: TGCGCCAGCAGCCACCCTACAGGGGGAGCCCCATCTGGCTACACCTTC.